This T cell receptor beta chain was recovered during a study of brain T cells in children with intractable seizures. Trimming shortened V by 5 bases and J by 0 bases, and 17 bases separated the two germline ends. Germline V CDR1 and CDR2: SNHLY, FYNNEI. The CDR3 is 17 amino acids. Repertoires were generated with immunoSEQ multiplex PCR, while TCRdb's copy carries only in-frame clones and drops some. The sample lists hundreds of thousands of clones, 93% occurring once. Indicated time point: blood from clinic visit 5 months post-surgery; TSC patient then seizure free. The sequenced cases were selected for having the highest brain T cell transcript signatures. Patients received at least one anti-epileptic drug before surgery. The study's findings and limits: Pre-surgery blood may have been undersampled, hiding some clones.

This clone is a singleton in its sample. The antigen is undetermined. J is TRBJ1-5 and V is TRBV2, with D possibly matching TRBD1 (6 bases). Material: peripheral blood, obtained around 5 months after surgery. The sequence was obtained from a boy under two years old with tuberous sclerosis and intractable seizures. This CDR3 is CASSRDIGSYSNQPQHF. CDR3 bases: TGTGCCAGCAGTCGGGACATCGGGTCCTATAGCAATCAGCCCCAGCATTTT.